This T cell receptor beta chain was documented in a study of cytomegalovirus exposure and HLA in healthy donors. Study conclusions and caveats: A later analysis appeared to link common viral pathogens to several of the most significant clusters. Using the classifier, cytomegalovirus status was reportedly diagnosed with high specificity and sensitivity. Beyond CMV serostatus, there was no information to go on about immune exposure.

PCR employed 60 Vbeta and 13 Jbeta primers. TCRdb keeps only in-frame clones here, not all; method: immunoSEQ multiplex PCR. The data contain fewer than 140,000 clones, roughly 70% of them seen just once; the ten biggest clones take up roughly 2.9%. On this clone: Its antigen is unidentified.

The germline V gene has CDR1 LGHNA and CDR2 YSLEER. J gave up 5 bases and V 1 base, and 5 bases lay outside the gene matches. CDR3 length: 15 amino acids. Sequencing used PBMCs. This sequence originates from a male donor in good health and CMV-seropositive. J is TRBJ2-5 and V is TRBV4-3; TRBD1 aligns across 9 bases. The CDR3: CASSQGGTGMETQYF. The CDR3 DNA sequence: TGCGCCAGCAGCCAAGGTGGGACAGGGATGGAGACCCAGTACTTC.